Listed below are T cell receptor beta chains from one sample, sequenced in a study of OX40 agonist ivuxolimab in advanced cancers. The method was immunoSEQ multiplex PCR; TCRdb's version includes in-frame clones alone and lacks a portion of them. This sample has around 18,000 clones, with around 85% found just once. This sample comprised CD4+ or CD8+ T cells sorted from blood, obtained in a trial of the OX40 agonist ivuxolimab. Receptor source: an adult with an advanced solid tumor such as melanoma, head and neck, liver or kidney cancer. The CDR3 runs from the conserved cysteine through the conserved F or W. A D gene is named only where the DNA matches it firmly. Clone size, where shown, is once, few, many, or a class for clones that have expanded.

CDR3	DNA	J	V	size	D
CASSLTSGSEQYF	TGTGCCAGCAGCTTGACTAGCGGGAGCGAGCAGTACTTC	TRBJ2-7	TRBV7-8	few	TRBD2
CATSSIFGTEAFF	TGTGCCACCAGCAGCATCTTTGGGACTGAAGCTTTCTTT	TRBJ1-1	TRBV27	.	.
CASSGRAPGELFF	TGCGCCAGCAGCGGGAGGGCCCCCGGGGAGCTGTTTTTT	TRBJ2-2	TRBV10-2	.	TRBD2
CASSQEVTSGFSYEQYF	TGTGCCAGCAGCCAAGAAGTGACTAGCGGGTTCTCCTACGAGCAGTACTTC	TRBJ2-7	TRBV4-2	.	TRBD2
CASSLDGQGFYGYTF	TGTGCCAGCAGCTTAGATGGACAGGGATTCTATGGCTACACCTTC	TRBJ1-2	TRBV11-3	.	TRBD1
CASSPGQGGYIQYF	TGTGCCAGCAGTCCGGGACAGGGTGGGTACATTCAGTACTTC	TRBJ2-4	TRBV6-5	.	TRBD1
CASSQEAPGGSYNEQFF	TGTGCCAGCAGCCAAGAGGCCCCAGGGGGTTCCTACAATGAGCAGTTCTTC	TRBJ2-1	TRBV14	.	TRBD1
CASSSSWAGARDNEQFF	TGCGCCAGCAGCTCCTCGTGGGCAGGGGCGAGGGACAATGAGCAGTTCTTC	TRBJ2-1	TRBV5-1	.	.
CASSPDGGRYTF	TGTGCCAGCAGCCCCGACGGCGGCCGCTACACCTTC	TRBJ1-2	TRBV6-1	.	.
CASSLGGWREDYEQYF	TGTGCCAGCAGCTTAGGGGGGTGGCGGGAGGACTACGAGCAGTACTTC	TRBJ2-7	TRBV11-3	.	TRBD2
CSAYGAGGSSIAYEQYF	TGCAGCGCCTATGGGGCAGGGGGCTCCTCCATCGCCTACGAGCAGTACTTC	TRBJ2-7	TRBV29-1	.	TRBD1
CASSSTWARTYEQYF	TGTGCCAGCAGCTCAACATGGGCCCGCACCTACGAGCAGTACTTC	TRBJ2-7	TRBV7-9	few	.
CASSLYRAGSTDTQYF	TGTGCCAGCAGCTTATATCGTGCCGGAAGCACAGATACGCAGTATTTT	TRBJ2-3	TRBV7-9	.	.
CASSPSGMSGELFF	TGTGCCAGCAGTCCTAGCGGGATGTCCGGGGAGCTGTTTTTT	TRBJ2-2	TRBV27	few	TRBD2
CASGPGGNTDTQYF	TGTGCCAGCGGACCTGGAGGGAACACAGATACGCAGTATTTT	TRBJ2-3	TRBV6-5	.	.
CASSISGSSLYGYTF	TGTGCCAGTAGTATATCGGGGAGCTCCTTGTATGGCTACACCTTC	TRBJ1-2	TRBV19	.	.
CASSRDSPNQPQHF	TGTGCCAGCAGTAGAGACAGCCCTAATCAGCCCCAGCATTTT	TRBJ1-5	TRBV28	.	.
CASSKGQGADTGELFF	TGTGCCAGCAGCAAGGGACAGGGGGCAGACACCGGGGAGCTGTTTTTT	TRBJ2-2	TRBV16	.	TRBD1
CASSSVVRGYGYTF	TGTGCCAGCAGTTCGGTGGTAAGGGGCTACGGCTACACCTTC	TRBJ1-2	TRBV28	.	.
CASSASGLARAHEQFF	TGTGCCAGCAGTGCCTCGGGACTAGCACGAGCCCATGAGCAGTTCTTC	TRBJ2-1	TRBV6-6	.	TRBD2
CASSLVTSSYNEQFF	TGTGCTAGCAGCTTAGTGACGAGCTCCTACAATGAGCAGTTCTTC	TRBJ2-1	TRBV7-7	.	.
CASSRGMNTEAFF	TGTGCCAGCAGCCGAGGAATGAACACTGAAGCTTTCTTT	TRBJ1-1	TRBV7-9	.	.
CASSSPENTEAFF	TGTGCCAGCAGTTCTCCAGAGAACACTGAAGCTTTCTTT	TRBJ1-1	TRBV6-5	.	.
CASSQSPQTFGGDEQYF	TGCGCCAGCAGCCAATCCCCACAAACATTCGGCGGGGACGAGCAGTACTTC	TRBJ2-7	TRBV4-3	.	.
CASKEASGSSYNEQFF	TGTGCCAGCAAGGAGGCTAGCGGGAGCTCCTACAATGAGCAGTTCTTC	TRBJ2-1	TRBV27	.	TRBD2
CASSQDRNRGPTNYGYTF	TGCGCCAGCAGCCAAGATAGGAACAGGGGACCTACTAACTATGGCTACACCTTC	TRBJ1-2	TRBV4-3	.	TRBD1
CASSPVFSASYEQYF	TGTGCCAGCAGTCCCGTTTTTTCGGCGTCCTACGAGCAGTACTTC	TRBJ2-7	TRBV28	once	.
CASSFLAGATGELFF	TGCGCCAGCAGCTTCCTAGCGGGAGCCACCGGGGAGCTGTTTTTT	TRBJ2-2	TRBV5-1	once	TRBD2
CASSQDRGRIAGELFF	TGTGCCAGCAGCCAAGATCGGGGAAGGATCGCCGGGGAGCTGTTTTTT	TRBJ2-2	TRBV14	.	.
CASSIGLVYEQYF	TGTGCCAGTAGTATTGGGCTTGTCTACGAGCAGTACTTC	TRBJ2-7	TRBV19	.	.
CATSREKAGFSNTEAFF	TGTGCCACCAGCAGAGAAAAGGCAGGCTTTTCGAACACTGAAGCTTTCTTT	TRBJ1-1	TRBV15	.	.
CASSLEFLVTGRTETQYF	TGTGCCAGCAGTTTAGAATTTTTGGTAACGGGGCGGACGGAGACCCAGTACTTC	TRBJ2-5	TRBV28	.	.
CASSFVNTEAFF	TGTGCCAGCAGTTTTGTGAACACTGAAGCTTTCTTT	TRBJ1-1	TRBV28	.	.
CASSQNRDYQPQHF	TGCGCCAGCAGCCAAAACCGGGACTATCAGCCCCAGCATTTT	TRBJ1-5	TRBV4-1	few	.
CASSLRQGYPTDTQYF	TGTGCCAGCAGTTTAAGGCAGGGGTACCCCACAGATACGCAGTATTTT	TRBJ2-3	TRBV27	.	.
CASSSMGTGEQPQHF	TGTGCCAGCAGTTCTATGGGGACAGGGGAACAGCCCCAGCATTTT	TRBJ1-5	TRBV28	once	TRBD1
CASSLGGRNTIYF	TGTGCCAGCAGTCTAGGGGGCCGAAACACCATATATTTT	TRBJ1-3	TRBV27	.	TRBD1
CASSFTGDNTGELFF	TGTGCCAGCAGTTTTACGGGAGACAACACCGGGGAGCTGTTTTTT	TRBJ2-2	TRBV27	.	.
CASSFFLYNEQFF	TGTGCCAGCAGCTTTTTTCTCTACAATGAGCAGTTCTTC	TRBJ2-1	TRBV11-2	.	.
CASTDLAVTGVDTQYF	TGTGCCAGCACCGACCTAGCGGTCACGGGGGTAGATACGCAGTATTTT	TRBJ2-3	TRBV27	.	TRBD2
CASSFKQRGLKLAAPYEQYF	TGTGCCAGCAGTTTCAAACAAAGGGGTTTGAAACTAGCGGCTCCTTACGAGCAGTACTTC	TRBJ2-7	TRBV27	.	TRBD2